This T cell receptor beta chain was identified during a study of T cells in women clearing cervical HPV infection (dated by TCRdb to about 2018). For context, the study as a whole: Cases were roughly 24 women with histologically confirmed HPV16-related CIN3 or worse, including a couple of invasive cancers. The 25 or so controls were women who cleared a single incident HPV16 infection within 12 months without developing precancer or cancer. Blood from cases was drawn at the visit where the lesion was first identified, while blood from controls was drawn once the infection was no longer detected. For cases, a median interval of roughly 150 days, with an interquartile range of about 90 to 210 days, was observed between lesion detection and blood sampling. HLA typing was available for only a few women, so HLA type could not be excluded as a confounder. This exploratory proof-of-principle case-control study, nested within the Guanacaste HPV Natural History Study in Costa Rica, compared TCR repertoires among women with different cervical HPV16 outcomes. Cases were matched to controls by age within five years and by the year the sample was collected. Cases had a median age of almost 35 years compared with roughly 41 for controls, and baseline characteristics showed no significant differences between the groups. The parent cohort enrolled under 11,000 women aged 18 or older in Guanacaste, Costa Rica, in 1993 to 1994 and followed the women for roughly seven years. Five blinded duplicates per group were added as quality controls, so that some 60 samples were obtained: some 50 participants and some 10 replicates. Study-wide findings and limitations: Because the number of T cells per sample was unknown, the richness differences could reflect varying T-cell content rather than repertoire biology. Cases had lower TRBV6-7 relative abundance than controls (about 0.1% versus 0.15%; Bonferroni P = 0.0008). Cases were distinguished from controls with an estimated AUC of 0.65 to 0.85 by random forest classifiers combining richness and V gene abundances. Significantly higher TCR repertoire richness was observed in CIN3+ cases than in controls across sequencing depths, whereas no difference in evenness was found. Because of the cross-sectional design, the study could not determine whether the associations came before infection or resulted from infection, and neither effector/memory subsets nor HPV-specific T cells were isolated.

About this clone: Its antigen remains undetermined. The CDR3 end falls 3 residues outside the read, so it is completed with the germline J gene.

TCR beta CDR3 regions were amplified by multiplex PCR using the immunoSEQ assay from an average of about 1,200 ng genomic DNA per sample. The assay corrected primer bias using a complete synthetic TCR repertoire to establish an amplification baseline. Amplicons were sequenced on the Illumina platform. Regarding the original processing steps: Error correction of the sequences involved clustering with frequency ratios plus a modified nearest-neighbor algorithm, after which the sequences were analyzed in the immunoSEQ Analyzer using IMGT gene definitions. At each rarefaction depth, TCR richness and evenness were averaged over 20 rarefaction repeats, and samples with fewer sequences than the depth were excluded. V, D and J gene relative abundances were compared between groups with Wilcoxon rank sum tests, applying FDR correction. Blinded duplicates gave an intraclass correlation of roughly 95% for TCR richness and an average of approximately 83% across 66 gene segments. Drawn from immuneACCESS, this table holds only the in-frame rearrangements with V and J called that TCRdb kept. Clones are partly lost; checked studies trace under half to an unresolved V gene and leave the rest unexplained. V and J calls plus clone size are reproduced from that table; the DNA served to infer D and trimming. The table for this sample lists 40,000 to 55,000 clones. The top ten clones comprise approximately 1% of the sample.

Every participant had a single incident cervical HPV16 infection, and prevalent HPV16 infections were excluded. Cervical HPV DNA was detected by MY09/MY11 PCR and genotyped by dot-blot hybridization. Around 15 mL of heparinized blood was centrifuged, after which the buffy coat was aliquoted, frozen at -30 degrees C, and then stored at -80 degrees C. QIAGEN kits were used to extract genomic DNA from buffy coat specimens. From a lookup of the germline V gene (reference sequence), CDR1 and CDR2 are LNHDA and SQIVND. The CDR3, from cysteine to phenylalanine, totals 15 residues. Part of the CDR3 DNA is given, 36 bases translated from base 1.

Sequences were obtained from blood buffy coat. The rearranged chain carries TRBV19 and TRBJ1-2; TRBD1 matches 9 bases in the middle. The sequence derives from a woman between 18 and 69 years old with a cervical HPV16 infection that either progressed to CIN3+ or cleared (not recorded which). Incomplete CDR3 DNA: TGTGCCAGTAGTATAACCGGGACAGGGAACAATGAC. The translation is CASSITGTGNND. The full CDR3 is CASSITGTGNNDYTF. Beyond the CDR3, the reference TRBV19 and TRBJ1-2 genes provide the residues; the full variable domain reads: DGGITQSPKYLFRKEGQNVTLSCEQNLNHDAMYWYRQDPGQGLRLIYYSQIVNDFQKGDIAEGYSVSREKKESFPLTVTSAQKNPTAFYLCASSITGTGNNDYTFGSGTRLTVV.